Listed here are 26 T cell receptor beta chains from one sample, sequenced in a study of OX40 agonist ivuxolimab in advanced cancers. The assay was immunoSEQ multiplex PCR, and TCRdb's table has in-frame clones only and misses some. The sample shows 20,000 to 25,000 clones, roughly 82% of them seen only once. The sample was CD4+ or CD8+ T cells sorted from blood, taken in a trial of the OX40 agonist ivuxolimab. The receptors come from an adult with an advanced solid tumor such as melanoma, head and neck, liver or kidney cancer.

This chain joins TRBV5-1 and TRBJ1-1; 10 positions match TRBD1. Germline CDR1 reads SGHRS; CDR2 reads YFSETQ. The CDR3 is 15 residues long. V gave up 2 bases and J gave up 8 bases; unmatched junction bases: 9. CDR3 nucleotide sequence: TGCGCCAGCAGCTTCGCTCCGGGACAGGGGAAGGAAGCTTTCTTT. Translating it yields CASSFAPGQGKEAFF. The entire variable domain, with the rest obtained from reference TRBV5-1 and TRBJ1-1, is as follows: KAGVTQTPRYLIKTRGQQVTLSCSPISGHRSVSWYQQTPGQGLQFLFEYFSETQRNKGNFPGRFSGRQFSNSRSEMNVSTLELGDSALYLCASSFAPGQGKEAFFGQGTRLTVV.

The chain couples TRBV7-9 to TRBJ1-2; possibly TRBD1 for D (6 bases). This CDR3 is 15 amino acids long. Germline V gives CDR1 SEHNR, CDR2 FQNEAQ (reference sequence). Trimming removed 5 bases at V and 3 bases at J, with 16 bases between. CDR3 sequence (DNA): TGTGCCAGCAGCCCGCCCATGGGGGCGTACTATGGCTACACCTTC. It codes for CASSPPMGAYYGYTF. The full variable domain, rest sourced from reference TRBV7-9 and TRBJ1-2, is DTGVSQNPRHKITKRGQNVTFRCDPISEHNRLYWYRQTLGQGPEFLTYFQNEAQLEKSRLLSDRFSAERPKGSFSTLEIQRTEQGDSAMYLCASSPPMGAYYGYTFGSGTRLTVV.

This clone is a singleton in its sample. This sequence joins TRBV5-1 and TRBJ2-7; D remains ambiguous. Germline V CDR1 and CDR2: SGHRS, YFSETQ. The V and J ends lost 0 bases and 2 bases respectively, with 6 bases between them. CDR3 length: 13 residues. The CDR3 spells CASSLASTYEQYF. CDR3 DNA sequence: TGCGCCAGCAGCTTGGCCAGCACCTACGAGCAGTACTTC.

This rearrangement joins TRBV27 to TRBJ2-3; the D gene could be TRBD1 or TRBD2 (5 bases each). The V end lost 3 bases, the J end lost 2 bases, and 9 bases lay between the germline ends. Per the germline V gene, CDR1 is MNHEY and CDR2 is SMNVEV (reference sequence). The CDR3 covers 14 residues. The CDR3 sequence is CASSFLGTTDTQYF. The CDR3 DNA sequence: TGTGCCAGCAGTTTCTTAGGGACCACAGATACGCAGTATTTT.

This chain uses TRBV5-1 with TRBJ2-7, with a tentative D call TRBD1 (6 bases). CDR3 size: 16 residues. Germline V CDR1 and CDR2: SGHRS, YFSETQ. V was cut by 0 bases and J by 1 base, with 14 bases left in between. CDR3 sequence (DNA): TGCGCCAGCAGCTTGGAAAGGTGGCAGGGGTCCTACGAGCAGTACTTC. This encodes CASSLERWQGSYEQYF.

The V call is TRBV28, the J call TRBJ2-2; 15 nucleotides match TRBD2. There are 19 residues in the CDR3. Germline-derived CDR1 and CDR2 are MDHEN and SYDVKM. The V and J ends lost 4 bases and 4 bases, in that order; junction bases with no gene match: 10. Here the CDR3 reads CASSSYGTSGRRGTGELFF. For the CDR3, the DNA is TGTGCCAGCAGTTCATATGGGACTAGCGGGAGGCGGGGCACCGGGGAGCTGTTTTTT.

The gene calls are TRBV7-9 and TRBJ2-7; 8 nucleotides align to TRBD2. Germline V gene data show CDR1 as SEHNR and CDR2 as FQNEAQ (reference sequence). This CDR3 is 14 amino acids long. Trimming at V came to 5 bases and at J to 3 bases, leaving 6 bases not matched to a gene. As DNA, the CDR3 is TGTGCCAGCAGCCCACTCGGGACTAGCTACGAGCAGTACTTC. Protein sequence: CASSPLGTSYEQYF.

This chain joins TRBV9 and TRBJ2-1, with TRBD2 matching over 11 bases. Unmatched junction bases numbered 7, after V lost 0 bases and J lost 8 bases. This CDR3 is 16 amino acids long. Germline assignment: CDR1 SGDLS and CDR2 YYNGEE. The CDR3 protein is CASSVGTSGSGYEQFF. CDR3 bases: TGTGCCAGCAGCGTAGGCACTAGCGGGAGTGGGTATGAGCAGTTCTTC.

V usage is TRBV27 and J usage is TRBJ2-7; possibly TRBD2 for D (6 bases). From germline, CDR1 is MNHEY and CDR2 SMNVEV (reference sequence). The CDR3 length is 15 residues. The V gene lost 6 bases and the J gene lost 2 bases, with 17 bases spanning the gap. CDR3 region: CASRGRTTLAYEQYF. The CDR3 coding sequence is TGTGCCAGCAGGGGCCGGACTACCCTAGCCTACGAGCAGTACTTC.

The J gene is TRBJ1-2, the V gene TRBV28; 9 nucleotides align to TRBD1. The CDR3 totals 14 residues. Germline V CDR1 and CDR2: MDHEN, SYDVKM. With V trimmed by 4 bases and J by 2 bases, 2 bases remained unmatched. This CDR3 reads CASSSGTGNYGYTF. As DNA, the CDR3 is TGTGCCAGCAGTTCCGGGACAGGGAACTATGGCTACACCTTC.

The V gene is TRBV11-3, the J gene TRBJ2-7, with 10 bases lining up with TRBD1. The CDR3 loop spans 14 amino acids. Germline lookup yields CDR1 SGHNT and CDR2 YENEEA. The trim removed 1 base at V and 3 bases at J, leaving 0 bases unmatched. The CDR3 region is CASSLGTGGYEQYF. The CDR3 DNA reads as TGTGCCAGCAGCTTAGGGACAGGGGGCTACGAGCAGTACTTC.

V is TRBV13 and J is TRBJ2-1; D might be TRBD1 (6 bases). CDR3 length equals 14 residues. Trimming cost V 1 base and J 4 bases, with 8 bases left between them. Germline loops: CDR1 PRHDT, CDR2 FYEKMQ (reference sequence). The CDR3 DNA reads TGTGCCAGCAGCTTAGCGGGGACATACAATGAGCAGTTCTTC. Its translation: CASSLAGTYNEQFF.

The chain has TRBV6-5 and TRBJ2-7; D could derive from TRBD1 or TRBD2 (5 bases each). The germline V and J ends were trimmed by 2 bases and 4 bases, with 9 bases remaining between them. Germline V gene data show CDR1 as MNHEY and CDR2 as SVGAGI. This CDR3 has 13 residues. The CDR3 sequence is CASSYMGEYEQYF. The CDR3 nucleotides are TGTGCCAGCAGTTACATGGGGGAATACGAGCAGTACTTC.

In nucleotides, the CDR3 is TGCAGCGTACTGACGAAGGGACAGGGCTACGAGCAGTACTTC. It codes for CSVLTKGQGYEQYF. The rearrangement uses TRBV29-1 and TRBJ2-7, with 9 positions matching TRBD1. The germline CDR1 and CDR2 sequences are SQVTM and ANQGSEA. This CDR3 spans 14 amino acids. V lost 6 bases to trimming and J lost 3 bases; unmatched junction nucleotides: 9.

The gene calls are TRBV19 and TRBJ1-5; weak D call: TRBD1 (5 bases). V lost 3 bases and J 1 base, leaving 10 bases between the germline ends. From germline, CDR1 is LNHDA and CDR2 SQIVND (reference sequence). The CDR3 has 15 residues. The CDR3 nucleotides are TGTGCCAGTAGTATGGGGGGTGGGAGCAATCAGCCCCAGCATTTT. Translated: CASSMGGGSNQPQHF.

The V and J genes are TRBV7-3 and TRBJ2-2, with D unclear. Germline CDR1 and CDR2: SGHTA and FQGTGA. Between the trimmed V and J ends, which lost 3 bases and 7 bases, there was a span of 9 bases. This CDR3 is built from 13 residues. CDR3 nucleotides: TGTGCCAGCAGCTTTAATAGTGGCGGGGAGCTGTTTTTT. It translates to CASSFNSGGELFF. Looking up the rest from reference TRBV7-3 and TRBJ2-2 gives the full variable domain: GAGVSQTPSNKVTEKGKYVELRCDPISGHTALYWYRQSLGQGPEFLIYFQGTGAADDSGLPNDRFFAVRPEGSVSTLKIQRTERGDSAVYLCASSFNSGGELFFGEGSRLTVL.

The chain carries TRBV7-9 and TRBJ1-2, with D hard to call. Trimming removed 7 bases at V and 1 base at J, with 7 bases between. This CDR3 has 12 residues. Germline V gives CDR1 SEHNR, CDR2 FQNEAQ (reference sequence). The CDR3 DNA reads TGTGCCAGCACAGGCAATAACTATGGCTACACCTTC. Residues: CASTGNNYGYTF.

The chain is built from TRBV5-8 and TRBJ2-5; maybe TRBD1 (6 bases). CDR1 is SGHTS, CDR2 YDEGEE, per germline. The CDR3 length is 15 residues. V lost 4 bases and J 1 base, leaving 14 bases between the germline ends. The CDR3 sequence: CASSPATGPQETQYF. DNA of the CDR3: TGTGCCAGCAGCCCGGCTACAGGGCCCCAAGAGACCCAGTACTTC. Full variable domain (outside the CDR3, taken from reference TRBV5-8 and TRBJ2-5): EAGVTQSPTHLIKTRGQQATLRCSPISGHTSVYWYQQALGLGLQFLLWYDEGEERNRGNFPPRFSGRQFPNYSSELNVNALELEDSALYLCASSPATGPQETQYFGPGTRLLVL.

The chain has TRBV11-2 and TRBJ2-7, with D hard to call. Germline-derived CDR1 and CDR2 are SGHAT and FQNNGV. The CDR3 loop spans 13 amino acids. The germline V and J ends were trimmed by 3 bases and 2 bases, with 8 bases remaining between them. The CDR3 protein is CASSFSQTYEQYF. Here the CDR3 DNA reads TGTGCCAGCAGCTTCTCCCAAACCTACGAGCAGTACTTC.

This chain connects TRBV6-5 to TRBJ2-2; TRBD1 might be the D (6 bases). CDR3 length: 15 residues. Trimming left V 2 bases short and J 3 bases short, with 10 bases between. CDR1 MNHEY and CDR2 SVGAGI come from the germline V gene. The CDR3 loop reads CASSYVGQDTGELFF. CDR3 coding DNA: TGTGCCAGCAGTTACGTGGGACAAGACACCGGGGAGCTGTTTTTT.

The chain is built from TRBV7-9 and TRBJ2-7; 7 bases fit TRBD1. The length of the CDR3 is 16 residues. V was pared by 5 bases and J by 0 bases, with 10 bases of the junction left unmatched. CDR1 is SEHNR and CDR2 is FQNEAQ in the germline V gene (reference sequence). CDR3 loop: CASSHRDSGPSYEQYF. Written as DNA, the CDR3 is TGTGCCAGCAGCCACCGGGACAGCGGACCCTCCTACGAGCAGTACTTC.

The V gene is TRBV11-2, the J gene TRBJ1-1; maybe TRBD1 (6 bases). The germline gives CDR1 SGHAT, CDR2 FQNNGV. V was shortened by 5 bases and J by 2 bases, with 15 bases between the two germline ends. The CDR3 has 15 residues. This CDR3 reads CASSTRGGANTEAFF. CDR3 DNA sequence: TGTGCCAGCAGCACGAGAGGGGGGGCCAACACTGAAGCTTTCTTT. Filled out from reference TRBV11-2 and TRBJ1-1, the complete variable domain reads EAGVAQSPRYKIIEKRQSVAFWCNPISGHATLYWYQQILGQGPKLLIQFQNNGVVDDSQLPKDRFSAERLKGVDSTLKIQPAKLEDSAVYLCASSTRGGANTEAFFGQGTRLTVV.

In nucleotides, the CDR3 is TGTGCCAGCAGCTTAGACGGGCCGGTGGGGTACGAGCAGTACTTC. Protein: CASSLDGPVGYEQYF. The chain employs TRBV7-3 and TRBJ2-7; D is uncertain. V shed 2 bases and J shed 4 bases, with 15 bases lying between them. The CDR3 is made up of 15 amino acids. Germline assignment: CDR1 SGHTA and CDR2 FQGTGA.

The rearrangement joins TRBV13 to TRBJ2-7, with TRBD2 matching 10 bases. This CDR3 contains 17 residues. Germline CDR1 and CDR2: PRHDT and FYEKMQ (reference sequence). J lost 6 bases, V lost 0 bases, and 11 bases had no gene match. The CDR3 DNA follows: TGTGCCAGCAGCTTAGGCCTGTTAGCGGGAGGTCTGGTCGAGCAGTACTTC. Translation gives CASSLGLLAGGLVEQYF.

The chain joins TRBV14 to TRBJ2-7, with 7 bases matching TRBD1. Trimming at V came to 1 base and at J to 2 bases, leaving 17 bases not matched to a gene. The CDR3 totals 19 residues. In germline, CDR1 is SGHDN, CDR2 FVKESK. DNA for the CDR3: TGTGCCAGCAGCCAAGTAAAGATAGGGGGCCGGTATCTTCCCTACGAGCAGTACTTC. It translates to CASSQVKIGGRYLPYEQYF. Full variable domain (outside the CDR3, taken from reference TRBV14 and TRBJ2-7): EAGVTQFPSHSVIEKGQTVTLRCDPISGHDNLYWYRRVMGKEIKFLLHFVKESKQDESGMPNNRFLAERTGGTYSTLKVQPAELEDSGVYFCASSQVKIGGRYLPYEQYFGPGTRLTVT.

Here the CDR3 DNA reads TGTGCCAGCAGCGTAGGTGGACTCTCCTACGAGCAGTACTTC. Translation: CASSVGGLSYEQYF. The chain links TRBV9 to TRBJ2-7, with D perhaps TRBD2 (5 bases). V dropped 0 bases and J dropped 0 bases, with 7 bases sitting between them. The germline V gene has CDR1 SGDLS and CDR2 YYNGEE. The CDR3 consists of 14 residues.